The rows below give T cell receptor beta chains drawn from one sample of a study of blood T cells in healthy people across ages. One entry per CDR3 protein results from TCRdb running MiXCR on the 5' RACE reads. Here the sample spans 700,000 to 850,000 distinct CDR3 sequences, around 34% being singletons. Sequencing was performed on blood. Every receptor here comes from a man between 18 and 35 years old in good health. Each CDR3 is given with its conserved first and last residue. D genes are given only for firm matches. Clone size, where shown, is once, few, many, or a class for clones that have expanded.

clone size	V gene	J gene	D gene	CDR3 protein	CDR3 DNA
once	TRBV5-1	TRBJ2-1	NA	CASSLGGERFF	TGCGCCAGCAGCTTAGGGGGGGAAAGGTTCTTC
NA	TRBV12-3/TRBV12-4	TRBJ1-2	NA	CASSPGGNRDGYTF	TGTGCCAGCAGTCCAGGAGGGAATCGGGATGGCTACACCTTC
few	TRBV10-3	TRBJ1-4	NA	CASRRGTATNEKLFF	TGTGCCAGCCGACGTGGGACCGCAACTAATGAAAAACTGTTTTTT
NA	TRBV15	TRBJ2-1	NA	CATSREINHSKGSYYNEQFF	TGTGCCACCAGCAGAGAAATAAATCATTCTAAGGGGAGCTACTACAATGAGCAGTTCTTC
many	TRBV12-3/TRBV12-4	TRBJ1-1	TRBD1	CASSRTGGTEAFF	TGCGCCAGCAGCCGGACAGGGGGGACTGAAGCTTTCTTT
few	TRBV7-2	TRBJ2-2	TRBD2	CASSLGLAGMTGELFF	TGTGCCAGCAGCTTAGGGCTAGCGGGTATGACCGGGGAGCTGTTTTTT
few	TRBV28	TRBJ2-6	NA	CASSLAGRANVLTF	TGTGCCAGCAGTTTAGCGGGCCGGGCCAACGTCCTGACTTTC
NA	TRBV20-1	TRBJ1-1	TRBD1	CSPWGGTGVEAFF	TGCAGTCCTTGGGGCGGGACAGGGGTTGAAGCTTTCTTT
NA	TRBV20-1	TRBJ1-4	TRBD1	CSAARQGQGEKLFF	TGCAGTGCTGCTCGACAGGGACAAGGCGAAAAACTGTTTTTT
few	TRBV7-8	TRBJ2-1	TRBD2	CASSLRWAGETTYNEQFF	TGTGCCAGCAGCTTAAGATGGGCGGGGGAGACAACTTACAATGAGCAGTTCTTC